This TCR beta chain was identified during a study of T cell responses to AZD1222 COVID-19 vaccine. Study results and limitations: Baseline seropositives among AZD1222 recipients totaled only 6 or 7.

The trim removed 3 bases at V and 4 bases at J, leaving 2 bases unmatched. CDR3 length: 14 residues. Germline CDR1 reads KGHSH; CDR2 reads LQKENI. About this clone: The antigen remains undetermined.

Assay: immunoSEQ multiplex PCR; the TCRdb copy retains only in-frame clones and omits some. The data show approximately 130,000 clones, with about nine tenths seen just once and approximately 7.6% held by the top ten. This sequence originates from an adult in good health. Sequencing used peripheral blood, obtained on day 0 of AZD1222 vaccination. V and J are TRBV18 and TRBJ2-5; 10 positions match TRBD1. CDR3 loop: CASSPTGGSETQYF. The CDR3, as DNA: TGTGCCAGCTCACCGACAGGGGGCTCAGAGACCCAGTACTTC.